These T cell receptor beta chains were read from a single sample in a study of identical twins. Each CDR3 protein is one row after TCRdb ran MiXCR on the 5' RACE reads. The data contain around 370,000 distinct CDR3 sequences, around 9.7% of them seen just once; the ten biggest clones take up 8.5% to 10%. The sequenced sample was naive T cells sorted from blood. Source of these receptors: a woman between 50 and 59 years old in good health. Each CDR3 is given with its conserved first and last residue. The order of the fields is D gene, V gene, J gene, clone size, CDR3 DNA, CDR3 protein. A D gene is named only where the DNA matches it firmly. The listing skips clone size in some rows; elsewhere it reads once, few, many or a size class.

d_gene: TRBD1
v_gene: TRBV29-1
j_gene: TRBJ2-7
abundance: NA
CDR3nt: TGCAGCGTTGGGGGCGGGCAGGGGGTCCACGAGCAGTACTTC
CDR3aa: CSVGGGQGVHEQYF

d_gene: TRBD2
v_gene: TRBV28
j_gene: TRBJ2-7
abundance: many
CDR3nt: TGTGCCAGCAGTTCGGGACTAGCGGGAAGAAAGCAGTACTTC
CDR3aa: CASSSGLAGRKQYF

d_gene: NA
v_gene: TRBV27
j_gene: TRBJ2-2
abundance: many
CDR3nt: TGTGCCAGCAGTCCATCTACAGTTGCGGCCGGGGAGCTGTTTTTT
CDR3aa: CASSPSTVAAGELFF

d_gene: TRBD1
v_gene: TRBV20-1
j_gene: TRBJ2-2
abundance: few
CDR3nt: TGCAGTGCTAGAGATCTGGGGACAGGGAACGGGGAGCTGTTTTTT
CDR3aa: CSARDLGTGNGELFF

d_gene: TRBD1
v_gene: TRBV5-1
j_gene: TRBJ2-4
abundance: few
CDR3nt: TGCGCCAGCAGCTTGTGGGACAGTAAAAACATTCAGTACTTC
CDR3aa: CASSLWDSKNIQYF

d_gene: TRBD2
v_gene: TRBV11-2
j_gene: TRBJ2-1
abundance: few
CDR3nt: TGTGCCAGCACAAAGCGATCAATGGGGGGGTTTTACAATGAGCAGTTCTTC
CDR3aa: CASTKRSMGGFYNEQFF

d_gene: TRBD1
v_gene: TRBV28
j_gene: TRBJ2-2
abundance: few
CDR3nt: TGTGCCATCCAACTCCGGGACAGGGGGCTTATCGGCGGGGAGCTGTTTTTT
CDR3aa: CAIQLRDRGLIGGELFF

d_gene: TRBD1
v_gene: TRBV12-3/TRBV12-4
j_gene: TRBJ1-5
abundance: many
CDR3nt: TGTGCCAGCAGTTTCCGACAGGGAACTGGCAATCAGCCCCAGCATTTT
CDR3aa: CASSFRQGTGNQPQHF

d_gene: TRBD1
v_gene: TRBV5-1
j_gene: TRBJ2-1
abundance: many
CDR3nt: TGCGCCAGCAGCTTGACCCCGGGACAGGGGATTGAGCAGTTCTTC
CDR3aa: CASSLTPGQGIEQFF

d_gene: NA
v_gene: TRBV20-1
j_gene: TRBJ2-7
abundance: NA
CDR3nt: TGCAGTGCTAGAGGACTAACCTCCTACGAGCAGTACTTC
CDR3aa: CSARGLTSYEQYF

d_gene: NA
v_gene: TRBV20-1
j_gene: TRBJ1-1
abundance: many
CDR3nt: TGCAGTGCTAGAGACCCCTCGGGGGCAGGCAACACTGAAGCTTTCTTT
CDR3aa: CSARDPSGAGNTEAFF

d_gene: NA
v_gene: TRBV28
j_gene: TRBJ2-5
abundance: few
CDR3nt: TGTGCCAGCAGCCTACCAACTATGGGGGAGACCCAGTACTTC
CDR3aa: CASSLPTMGETQYF

d_gene: TRBD1
v_gene: TRBV4-1
j_gene: TRBJ1-2
abundance: NA
CDR3nt: TGCGCCAGCAGCCTCTCAGGGGGCCCTCTGGGCTACACCTTC
CDR3aa: CASSLSGGPLGYTF

d_gene: NA
v_gene: TRBV11-2
j_gene: TRBJ2-3
abundance: few
CDR3nt: TGTGCCAGCGGGGGAGATACGCAGTATTTT
CDR3aa: CASGGDTQYF